This entry lists 5 T cell receptor beta chains sequenced from one sample in a study of T cells in Graves' hyperthyroidism and ophthalmopathy. The investigators amplified TCR beta CDR3 regions from RNA transcripts. TCR CDR3 regions were first amplified by RT-PCR with HTBI primers. TCRdb re-called the multiplex PCR reads through MiXCR, storing one row per CDR3 protein. The sample lists 250,000 to 300,000 distinct CDR3 sequences, roughly 18% occurring once. The specimen was blood. Every receptor here comes from a man between 45 and 60 years old with Graves' ophthalmopathy.

This chain connects TRBV28 to TRBJ2-7; D possibly corresponds to TRBD2 (5 bases). V lost 5 bases to trimming and J lost 2 bases, with 13 bases between them. CDR1 is MDHEN and CDR2 is SYDVKM in the germline V gene. This CDR3 is 14 amino acids long. Here the CDR3 reads CASSARGLAYEQYF. The CDR3 nucleotides are TGTGCCAGCAGTGCTAGAGGGTTAGCCTACGAGCAGTACTTC.

V is TRBV19 and J is TRBJ2-2; no definite D call. The CDR3 is made up of 13 amino acids. V shed 5 bases and J shed 8 bases, with 12 bases lying between them. CDR1 is LNHDA, CDR2 SQIVND, per germline (reference sequence). Here the CDR3 DNA reads TGTGCCAGTAGTTCCGGGCCTGCTGGGGAGCTGTTTTTT. Protein sequence: CASSSGPAGELFF.

The chain carries TRBV19 and TRBJ2-1; 14 bases agree with TRBD2. The CDR3 covers 19 residues. CDR1 and CDR2 from the germline V gene are LNHDA and SQIVND (reference sequence). Trimming at V came to 6 bases and at J to 0 bases, leaving 10 bases not matched to a gene. CDR3 nucleotides: TGTGCCAGTAGGATGCGACTAGCGGGAGGGCGGAGCTCCTACAATGAGCAGTTCTTC. It yields the protein CASRMRLAGGRSSYNEQFF. The whole variable domain, filled in from reference TRBV19 and TRBJ2-1, reads DGGITQSPKYLFRKEGQNVTLSCEQNLNHDAMYWYRQDPGQGLRLIYYSQIVNDFQKGDIAEGYSVSREKKESFPLTVTSAQKNPTAFYLCASRMRLAGGRSSYNEQFFGPGTRLTVL.

There are many counts of this clonotype. V usage is TRBV3-1 and J usage is TRBJ2-1, with TRBD2 identical over 9 bases. The germline gives CDR1 LGHDT, CDR2 YNNKEL (reference sequence). This CDR3 comprises 17 residues. V was clipped by 0 bases and J by 7 bases; unmatched bases: 10. The CDR3 reads CASSQDKLGLAGNEQFF. CDR3 coding DNA: TGTGCCAGCAGCCAAGATAAGCTTGGGCTAGCGGGAAATGAGCAGTTCTTC.

In its sample, this clonotype was seen a few times. The chain links TRBV29-1 to TRBJ1-2; 10 nucleotides agree with TRBD1. Germline V gene data show CDR1 as SQVTM and CDR2 as ANQGSEA. This CDR3 contains 13 residues. V was clipped by 5 bases and J by 6 bases; unmatched bases: 6. CDR3 nucleotide sequence: TGCAGCGTTTCCGGGACAGGGGTCGATGGCTACACCTTC. Encoded protein: CSVSGTGVDGYTF.